Included here is one T cell receptor beta chain sequence, with context. Its antigen is not known. Generated by immunoSEQ multiplex PCR, the TCRdb table keeps only in-frame clones and is missing some. This table has fewer than 200,000 clones, roughly nine tenths appearing once. This entry comes from a study of cytomegalovirus exposure and HLA in healthy donors. Study-wide findings and caveats: Most TCR sequences proved rare, with some public TCRs found in many donors.

The CDR3 consists of 13 residues. Trimming took 6 bases from V and 3 from J, leaving 12 bases between them. CDR1 is MNHNS and CDR2 is SASEGT in the germline V gene. The sequenced sample consisted of PBMCs. The chain joins TRBV6-1 to TRBJ2-7; D unclear. The clonotype was recovered from a man aged 25 to 40 in good health and CMV-seropositive. The CDR3 sequence: CASRDKAYYEQYF. CDR3 coding DNA: TGTGCCAGCAGAGACAAGGCCTACTACGAGCAGTACTTC.